The present T cell receptor (beta chain) was sequenced within a study of identical twins. At least ten counts were recorded for this clonotype. Its antigen is as yet unknown. There are 11 residues in the CDR3. Per germline, CDR1 MGHDK and CDR2 SYGVNS. V was pared by 7 bases and J by 2 bases, with 5 bases between. A universal primer binding site was introduced by template switching. The final cDNA contained unique molecular identifiers. TCRdb reprocessed the 5' RACE reads via MiXCR and lists one record per CDR3 protein. This sample has some 97,000 distinct CDR3 sequences, with 5.9% found just once. Study results and limitations: An excess of low generation probability was shown by twin-shared out-of-frame alpha sequences. There were fewer insertions in abundant cord blood beta clonotypes, but memory repertoires showed no such pattern.

The rearrangement links TRBV25-1 to TRBJ1-2; the D is unclear. This TCR was sampled from a woman aged 50 to 60 in good health. Sequenced sample: memory T cells sorted from blood. The DNA of the CDR3 is TGTGCCAGCATGAAGAACTATGGCTACACCTTC. This codes for CASMKNYGYTF.